This TCR beta chain was documented in a study of blood T cell repertoires in COVID-19. Study at large: Both acute and convalescent COVID-19 samples were obtained from the United States, Italy and Spain. From T cells, B-cell-depleted T cells, or PBMCs came the material, which was cDNA or gDNA.

This clone was seen only a few times. The ends lost 2 bases at V and 9 bases at J; junction bases unmatched: 10. The CDR3 sequence is 15 residues long. Germline V gene data show CDR1 as GTSNPN and CDR2 as SVGIG (reference sequence). Per the study methods: Amplification with reference gene primers provided the estimates of nucleated cell counts. TCRdb keeps only in-frame clones here, not all; method: immunoSEQ multiplex PCR. V and J calls and clone size are given by that table; D and trimming were obtained from the DNA. The sample yields about 68,000 clones, 70% to 90% seen once. The chain uses TRBV30 and TRBJ1-6, with 7 bases aligning to TRBD1. The receptor comes from a young man with acute or convalescent COVID-19. Sequencing was performed on peripheral blood. This CDR3 reads CAWSSPRQGGSPLHF. The CDR3 coding sequence is TGTGCCTGGAGTTCTCCTCGACAGGGAGGTTCACCCCTCCACTTT.